Described below is a single TCR beta chain sequence and its context. Authors' analysis steps: Estimation of nucleated cell counts relied on the amplification of reference gene primers. TCRdb keeps only in-frame clones here, not all; method: immunoSEQ multiplex PCR. V, J and clone size derive from that table, while D and trimming were established from the DNA sequence. The sample holds approximately 160,000 clones, about four fifths seen once. This record belongs to a study of blood T cell repertoires in COVID-19. At the level of the study: Researchers got acute and convalescent COVID-19 samples from the United States, Italy and Spain. The cDNA or gDNA used as material had been derived from T cells, B-cell-depleted T cells, or PBMCs.

Losses at the gene ends were 4 bases for V and 2 bases for J; bases not matched to a gene: 9. The V gene's germline CDR1 is SGHDT and CDR2 YYEEEE. CDR3 length equals 16 residues. Cohort allocation depended upon clinical history that participants reported. The sequence came from a woman in her forties or fifties in a cohort exposed to, infected with or recovered from COVID-19 (not recorded which). Specimen: PBMCs or T cells enriched from blood (not recorded which). The chain uses TRBV5-6 and TRBJ2-5; TRBD1 aligns across 9 bases. The CDR3 spells CASSPDGQGWQETQYF. The DNA of the CDR3 is TGTGCCAGCAGCCCGGATGGACAGGGGTGGCAAGAGACCCAGTACTTC.